These 11 T cell receptor beta chains came from one sample sequenced in a study of early T cells in non-severe SARS-CoV-2 infection. TCRdb itself ran the 5' RACE reads through MiXCR, one entry per CDR3 protein. The data contain some 70,000 distinct CDR3 sequences, 9% to 15% of them seen just once; the ten biggest clones take up 3.9%. The specimen sequenced was whole blood. All receptors come from an adult who was a healthcare worker with PCR-confirmed SARS-CoV-2 infection or an uninfected control (not recorded which).

The V call is TRBV5-1, the J call TRBJ2-4; D is perhaps TRBD2 (6 bases). V shed 0 bases and J shed 2 bases, with 18 bases lying between them. From germline, CDR1 is SGHRS and CDR2 YFSETQ. The CDR3 spans 18 residues. The CDR3 DNA sequence: TGCGCCAGCAGCTTGGCCCCTAGCGACCTGGGCCCCAAAAACATTCAGTACTTC. This codes for CASSLAPSDLGPKNIQYF.

In its sample, this clonotype was seen many times. The V and J genes are TRBV11-3 and TRBJ1-6; D call uncertain. The CDR3 consists of 16 residues. Germline V gene data show CDR1 as SGHNT and CDR2 as YENEEA. Trimming left V 4 bases short and J 6 bases short, with 16 bases between. CDR3 protein: CASSSVAKGSNSPLHF. CDR3 coding DNA: TGTGCCAGCAGCTCCGTGGCGAAGGGCAGTAATTCACCCCTCCACTTT.

This clonotype occurred many times. V gene TRBV30 combines with J gene TRBJ2-7; 12 bases fit TRBD2. The junction had 9 bases not matched to a gene; V was cut back by 0 bases and J by 9 bases. Germline V CDR1 and CDR2: GTSNPN, SVGIG (reference sequence). The CDR3 consists of 15 residues. The CDR3 reads CAWSVTSGRPLGQYF. The CDR3 coding sequence is TGTGCCTGGAGTGTCACTAGCGGGAGGCCCTTGGGGCAGTACTTC.

The rearrangement uses TRBV29-1 and TRBJ2-1; D uncertain. Per germline, CDR1 SQVTM and CDR2 ANQGSEA. There are 12 residues in the CDR3. Trimming pared 7 bases from V and 6 bases from J, leaving 13 bases between. The CDR3 spells CSAEASINEQFF. The CDR3 coding sequence is TGCAGCGCCGAGGCTTCAATCAATGAGCAGTTCTTC.

This clonotype was recorded at least ten times. The J gene is TRBJ2-7, the V gene TRBV2; tentative D call: TRBD2 (7 bases). The germline gives CDR1 SNHLY, CDR2 FYNNEI. The CDR3 length is 13 residues. Trimming cost V 6 bases and J 6 bases, with 15 bases left between them. The CDR3 sequence: CASRAGAASEQYF. CDR3 nucleotide sequence: TGTGCCAGCAGGGCGGGGGCGGCAAGCGAGCAGTACTTC.

This clonotype has ten or more counts. Written as DNA, the CDR3 is TGTGCCAGCTCCCTAAGTGGACGCAGAGCGACCCAGTACTTC. Residues: CASSLSGRRATQYF. V is TRBV11-2 and J is TRBJ2-5; no reliable D call. This CDR3 has 14 residues. CDR1 and CDR2 from the germline V gene are SGHAT and FQNNGV. Deletions cut 8 bases from V and 7 bases from J, with 20 bases between.

This clonotype was detected only a few times. The chain links TRBV12-3 or TRBV12-4 to TRBJ2-1; D is ambiguous. This CDR3 region has 16 residues. The V end was cut by 5 bases, the J end by 0 bases, with 14 bases between. CDR3 sequence: CASSLFDLSSYNEQFF. The CDR3 nucleotides read TGTGCCAGCAGTCTTTTCGACTTGAGCTCCTACAATGAGCAGTTCTTC.

V and J are TRBV12-3 or TRBV12-4 and TRBJ1-2; no reliable D call. Trimming cost V 4 bases and J 6 bases, with 12 bases left between them. The CDR3 spans 13 residues. The CDR3 protein is CASSSRRKNGYTF. The CDR3, as DNA: TGTGCCAGCAGTTCCCGTAGGAAAAATGGCTACACCTTC.

There are many counts of this clonotype. The rearrangement links TRBV27 to TRBJ2-5; no reliable D call. V shed 5 bases and J shed 0 bases, with 16 bases lying between them. CDR1 is MNHEY and CDR2 is SMNVEV in the germline V gene (reference sequence). The CDR3 loop spans 16 amino acids. The CDR3 DNA sequence: TGTGCCAGCAGTCCCTGGAACTCCCGGTACCAAGAGACCCAGTACTTC. It codes for CASSPWNSRYQETQYF.

This clonotype was seen repeatedly, ten times or more. The gene calls are TRBV20-1 and TRBJ2-7; D is uncertain. This CDR3 is built from 14 residues. Deletions cut 5 bases from V and 3 bases from J, with 17 bases between. Germline CDR1 DFQATT, CDR2 SNEGSKA (reference sequence). CDR3 coding DNA: TGCAGTGCTCCCTACCCAAGAGCGTACTACGAGCAGTACTTC. Translation gives CSAPYPRAYYEQYF.

This clonotype was seen only a few times. J is TRBJ2-2 and V is TRBV20-1; D gene uncertain. Germline loops: CDR1 DFQATT, CDR2 SNEGSKA (reference sequence). V was clipped by 1 base and J by 0 bases, with 3 bases between them. The CDR3 is 13 amino acids. The CDR3 bases are TGCAGTGCTAGAGCGGCGAACACCGGGGAGCTGTTTTTT. Translating gives CSARAANTGELFF.